This T cell receptor beta chain derives from a study of T cells after yellow fever vaccination. For the study at large: It was SMART-Seq v4 Ultra Low Input that prepared the fractions with low cell numbers. Points from the study as a whole: Clonotypes shared by both compartments, CD4 and CD8, made up a small share. Peaking faster, on day 5 versus 15, the secondary response was nonetheless weaker.

CDR3 length: 13 residues. Germline CDR1 SGHRS, CDR2 YFSETQ. V lost 2 bases and J 6 bases, leaving 11 bases between the germline ends. The table lists this clonotype with a few counts. Its cognate antigen is unknown. Conversion of TCR transcripts into cDNA relied on 5'RACE template switching, which added a universal primer site and UMIs. TCRdb used MiXCR to reprocess the 5' RACE reads, holding one entry per CDR3 protein. The table includes hundreds of thousands of distinct CDR3 sequences, around 21% detected once. The sequence was collected from a man aged 25 to 40 who received the YFV17D yellow fever vaccine. This sample comprised PBMCs, obtained 15 days after the yellow fever booster vaccination. The V call is TRBV5-1, the J call TRBJ1-1; TRBD1 is a possible D gene (6 bases). The CDR3 reads CASSFYQGSEAFF. DNA of the CDR3: TGCGCCAGCAGCTTTTATCAGGGGTCTGAAGCTTTCTTT. Full variable domain (missing parts from reference TRBV5-1 and TRBJ1-1): KAGVTQTPRYLIKTRGQQVTLSCSPISGHRSVSWYQQTPGQGLQFLFEYFSETQRNKGNFPGRFSGRQFSNSRSEMNVSTLELGDSALYLCASSFYQGSEAFFGQGTRLTVV.